What follows are 30 T cell receptor beta chains derived from one specimen sequenced in a study of blood T cells in healthy people across ages. For the second PCR, which ran for roughly 6 to 12 cycles, a sample-barcoded 5' primer and a J-beta primer mix were used. TCRdb fed the 5' RACE reads into MiXCR, producing one record per CDR3 protein. Of about 1.4 million distinct CDR3 sequences in the sample, around 59% were seen once. Sequenced sample: blood. These receptors were collected from a man aged 18-30 years in good health.

This chain connects TRBV6-2 or TRBV6-3 to TRBJ2-7; no definite D call. The CDR3 contains 11 residues. Germline V gene data show CDR1 as MNHEY and CDR2 as SVGEGT. Trimming stripped 8 bases from V and 7 bases from J, with 12 bases between. CDR3 sequence reads: CASDSYNEQYF. The CDR3 nucleotides are TGTGCCAGCGACTCGTACAATGAGCAGTACTTC.

V gene TRBV6-5 combines with J gene TRBJ2-5; D is perhaps TRBD1 (6 bases). V dropped 4 bases and J dropped 5 bases, with 14 bases sitting between them. The V gene's germline CDR1 is MNHEY and CDR2 SVGAGI. The CDR3 spans 14 residues. The CDR3: CASSSRTAGETQYF. In nucleotides, the CDR3 is TGTGCCAGCAGTTCCCGGACAGCCGGGGAGACCCAGTACTTC.

The rearrangement joins TRBV7-9 to TRBJ2-7; no firm D call. The ends were cut back, 5 bases at V and 7 bases at J, with 21 bases in the middle. The CDR3 spans 15 residues. CDR1 and CDR2 from the germline V gene are SEHNR and FQNEAQ (reference sequence). CDR3 protein: CASSPPLVLGNEQYF. The CDR3, as DNA: TGTGCCAGCAGCCCCCCTCTGGTCCTGGGGAATGAGCAGTACTTC.

The J gene is TRBJ2-7, the V gene TRBV7-9; TRBD1 is a possible D gene (6 bases). The germline gives CDR1 SEHNR, CDR2 FQNEAQ (reference sequence). The CDR3 runs 17 residues. Trimming pared 5 bases from V and 2 bases from J, leaving 22 bases between. The CDR3 spells CASSPALAGALAYEQYF. The CDR3, as DNA: TGTGCCAGCAGCCCGGCCCTTGCAGGGGCGTTAGCCTACGAGCAGTACTTC.

This clonotype has a handful of counts. The chain combines TRBV18 with TRBJ2-7; D perhaps matches TRBD1 (6 bases). Trimming removed 3 bases from V and 4 bases from J, with 31 bases in between. The CDR3 covers 20 residues. Germline CDR1 is KGHSH and CDR2 is LQKENI. The CDR3 DNA sequence: TGTGCCAGCTCACCCTCCCTCTCTACTCCGGACAGCCAACGGTTATACGAGCAGTACTTC. Amino acid sequence: CASSPSLSTPDSQRLYEQYF.

The V and J genes are TRBV25-1 and TRBJ2-7; D might be TRBD2 (5 bases). CDR3 size: 15 residues. Trimming pared 5 bases from V and 0 bases from J, leaving 14 bases between. Germline loops: CDR1 MGHDK, CDR2 SYGVNS. The CDR3 protein is CASSPERRYSYEQYF. The CDR3, as DNA: TGTGCCAGCAGTCCCGAACGGAGGTACTCCTACGAGCAGTACTTC.

A few counts support this clonotype. The chain links TRBV11-2 to TRBJ2-7; D remains unclear. CDR3 size: 14 residues. Germline values: CDR1 SGHAT, CDR2 FQNNGV. V was cut by 6 bases and J by 3 bases, with 15 bases left in between. DNA for the CDR3: TGTGCCAGCAGATTCCCCGGACGGAGCTACGAGCAGTACTTC. Its translation is CASRFPGRSYEQYF.

The chain uses TRBV18 and TRBJ1-1; no definite D call. Trimming removed 3 bases at V and 1 base at J, with 12 bases between. The CDR3 is 15 amino acids. In germline, CDR1 is KGHSH, CDR2 LQKENI. DNA for the CDR3: TGTGCCAGCTCACCCTCGGGCGGAGGGAACACTGAAGCTTTCTTT. Translating it yields CASSPSGGGNTEAFF.

The chain uses TRBV4-1 and TRBJ1-1; 7 bases fit TRBD1. V lost 1 base to trimming and J lost 2 bases; unmatched junction nucleotides: 1. The CDR3 length is 14 residues. Per germline, CDR1 MGHRA and CDR2 YSYEKL. DNA of the CDR3: TGCGCCAGCAGCCAAGGGGACAGCAACACTGAAGCTTTCTTT. Translated, it gives CASSQGDSNTEAFF.

J is TRBJ1-5 and V is TRBV6-2 or TRBV6-3, with unresolved D. The CDR3 has 16 amino acids. From germline, CDR1 is MNHEY and CDR2 SVGEGT. Trimming removed 2 bases from V and 4 bases from J, with 15 bases in between. The DNA for the CDR3 is TGTGCCAGCAGTTACCTCATGGGCCAGCGGAATCAGCCCCAGCATTTT. Protein: CASSYLMGQRNQPQHF.

This sequence joins TRBV20-1 and TRBJ2-3; TRBD2 aligns across 9 bases. This CDR3 contains 16 residues. CDR1 is DFQATT and CDR2 is SNEGSKA in the germline V gene (reference sequence). The V gene end was trimmed by 0 bases and the J gene end by 3 bases; junction bases not matched to a gene: 7. The CDR3, as DNA: TGCAGTGCTAGAGATCGGGGGCTAGCGGGAACAGATACGCAGTATTTT. Amino acid sequence: CSARDRGLAGTDTQYF.

This sequence joins TRBV6-6 and TRBJ2-7; a weak D match, TRBD2 (5 bases). The CDR3 is 12 amino acids. Trimming removed 6 bases at V and 5 bases at J, with 11 bases between. Germline-derived CDR1 and CDR2 are MNHNY and SVGAGI (reference sequence). The CDR3 loop reads CASSYRGNEQYF. For the CDR3, the DNA is TGTGCCAGCAGCTACCGGGGAAACGAGCAGTACTTC.

This sequence joins TRBV29-1 and TRBJ2-6; TRBD1 or TRBD2 may be the D gene (5 bases each). V gave up 4 bases and J gave up 3 bases, with 10 bases separating them. In germline, CDR1 is SQVTM, CDR2 ANQGSEA. CDR3 length equals 14 residues. The CDR3 loop is CSVVGTGGANVLTF. CDR3 nucleotide sequence: TGCAGCGTTGTCGGGACGGGTGGGGCCAACGTCCTGACTTTC.

This clonotype came up a few times. V is TRBV3-1 and J is TRBJ2-3, with 7 bases fitting TRBD2. Germline trimming cut 0 bases from V and 1 base from J; bases unmatched to any gene: 4. The CDR3 length is 16 residues. Germline V CDR1 and CDR2: LGHDT, YNNKEL (reference sequence). The DNA for the CDR3 is TGTGCCAGCAGCCAAGACCCTAGCGGAGGCACAGATACGCAGTATTTT. This codes for CASSQDPSGGTDTQYF.

J is TRBJ1-5 and V is TRBV12-3 or TRBV12-4, with 7 bases lining up with TRBD1. V shed 6 bases and J 1 base; nucleotides not matched to a gene: 6. CDR3 length: 15 amino acids. CDR3 nucleotides: TGTGCCAGCAGACCAAACAGGGGAAGCAATCAGCCCCAGCATTTT. It encodes CASRPNRGSNQPQHF.

This chain connects TRBV20-1 to TRBJ1-2; D gene ambiguous. V shed 6 bases and J shed 4 bases, with 15 bases lying between them. Germline CDR1 reads DFQATT; CDR2 reads SNEGSKA (reference sequence). The CDR3 consists of 13 residues. CDR3 sequence: CSAAESGIYGYTF. The CDR3 region has the DNA TGCAGTGCCGCTGAATCGGGGATCTATGGCTACACCTTC.

The chain couples TRBV7-9 to TRBJ2-7; D gene unclear. This CDR3 is 13 amino acids long. Germline values: CDR1 SEHNR, CDR2 FQNEAQ (reference sequence). Deletions cut 3 bases from V and 5 bases from J, with 11 bases between. As DNA, the CDR3 is TGTGCCAGCAGCTTCCGGCCAGTAGACGAGCAGTACTTC. It specifies CASSFRPVDEQYF.

J is TRBJ2-6 and V is TRBV9; D gene uncertain. Germline V gene sequence: CDR1 SGDLS, CDR2 YYNGEE. Trimming left V 4 bases short and J 1 base short, with 12 bases between. The CDR3 loop spans 16 amino acids. CDR3 nucleotide sequence: TGTGCCAGCAGCATCAGCTATGGGTCTGGGGCCAACGTCCTGACTTTC. It specifies CASSISYGSGANVLTF. The full variable domain, rest sourced from reference TRBV9 and TRBJ2-6, is DSGVTQTPKHLITATGQRVTLRCSPRSGDLSVYWYQQSLDQGLQFLIQYYNGEERAKGNILERFSAQQFPDLHSELNLSSLELGDSALYFCASSISYGSGANVLTFGAGSRLTVL.

This rearrangement joins TRBV7-2 to TRBJ1-4; a possible D gene is TRBD1 (6 bases). Germline V CDR1 and CDR2: SGHTA, FQGNSA. The CDR3 length is 17 residues. V shed 5 bases and J shed 7 bases, with 23 bases lying between them. CDR3 residues: CASSLSLGSGGSEKLFF. The CDR3 DNA follows: TGTGCCAGCAGCCTTTCGCTTGGTTCCGGGGGCAGTGAAAAACTGTTTTTT.

This clonotype was seen a few times. V and J are TRBV20-1 and TRBJ2-1; D gene ambiguous. The CDR3 spans 11 residues. V was shortened by 5 bases and J by 2 bases, with 4 bases between the two germline ends. Germline V gene sequence: CDR1 DFQATT, CDR2 SNEGSKA (reference sequence). Here the CDR3 reads CSAPAYNEQFF. CDR3 coding DNA: TGCAGTGCTCCCGCCTACAATGAGCAGTTCTTC.

The chain employs TRBV29-1 and TRBJ2-5; either TRBD1 or TRBD2 may supply D (6 bases each). The closer fit of TRBJ2-7 to the DNA end suggests the J call may be wrong. The V gene's germline CDR1 is SQVTM and CDR2 ANQGSEA. The CDR3 consists of 13 residues. In DNA, the CDR3 is TGCAGCGTACTAGGGGGGCAAAGCTACGAGCAGTACTTC. This translates into CSVLGGQSYEQYF.

The J gene is TRBJ2-3, the V gene TRBV29-1; 10 bases fit TRBD2. Germline V gene data show CDR1 as SQVTM and CDR2 as ANQGSEA. This CDR3 region has 19 residues. With 7 bases clipped from V and 2 bases from J, the junction kept 21 bases outside the gene matches. CDR3 loop: CSASIAGGRNYPYTDTQYF. CDR3 bases: TGCAGCGCCTCTATAGCGGGGGGCAGAAACTACCCTTACACAGATACGCAGTATTTT.

This clonotype was found once. The CDR3 DNA is TGCAGTGCTAGAGACAGTTCCTCTAGCACAGATACGCAGTATTTT. Translating it yields CSARDSSSSTDTQYF. This chain links TRBV20-1 with TRBJ2-3; no reliable D call. CDR1 and CDR2 from the germline V gene are DFQATT and SNEGSKA (reference sequence). This CDR3 has 15 residues. V was clipped by 0 bases and J by 0 bases, with 10 bases between them.

V and J are TRBV4-1 and TRBJ2-1; weak D call: TRBD2 (5 bases). Germline V lookup: CDR1 MGHRA, CDR2 YSYEKL. The CDR3 is 14 amino acids. The V and J ends lost 3 bases and 2 bases respectively, with 8 bases between them. In DNA form, the CDR3 reads TGCGCCAGCAGCCAGGGGAGCCCCTACAATGAGCAGTTCTTC. Translating it yields CASSQGSPYNEQFF.

A few counts support this clonotype. The chain combines TRBV12-3 or TRBV12-4 with TRBJ2-4; D not resolved. Trimming removed 1 base at V and 0 bases at J, with 22 bases between. This CDR3 comprises 20 residues. This chain's CDR3 is CASSLGLTNIRNLAKNIQYF. The CDR3 DNA is TGTGCCAGCAGTTTAGGGCTAACTAACATTCGGAATTTAGCCAAAAACATTCAGTACTTC.

The chain has TRBV7-6 and TRBJ2-4, with 12 nucleotides matching TRBD1. The J call is in doubt because the DNA end fits TRBJ2-5 better. CDR3 length equals 16 residues. Germline values: CDR1 SGHVS, CDR2 FNYEAQ. As DNA, the CDR3 is TGTGCCAGCAGCTTAGCCTGGGGACAGGGGGCAGAGACCCAGTACTTC. It is translated as CASSLAWGQGAETQYF.

The chain joins TRBV24-1 to TRBJ1-2; 12 bases are shared with TRBD1. The CDR3 has 16 amino acids. Germline CDR1 is KGHDR and CDR2 is SFDVKD. With 8 bases clipped from V and 2 bases from J, the junction kept 8 bases outside the gene matches. The CDR3 protein is CATIRDRGRSNYGYTF. The DNA for the CDR3 is TGTGCCACCATCCGGGACAGGGGGCGATCAAACTATGGCTACACCTTC.

The chain carries TRBV20-1 and TRBJ1-1, with D maybe TRBD1 (5 bases). The germline gives CDR1 DFQATT, CDR2 SNEGSKA (reference sequence). The CDR3 runs 12 residues. V was trimmed by 5 bases and J by 5 bases, leaving 12 bases between them. As DNA, the CDR3 is TGCAGTGCTTCTTACAGGTATACTGAAGCTTTCTTT. Its translation is CSASYRYTEAFF.

The rearrangement links TRBV7-9 to TRBJ2-1; D is unclear. Deletions cut 5 bases from V and 3 bases from J, with 11 bases between. CDR3 length: 14 amino acids. CDR1 SEHNR and CDR2 FQNEAQ come from the germline V gene (reference sequence). The CDR3 region is CASSPEEDYNEQFF. The DNA for the CDR3 is TGTGCCAGCAGCCCAGAAGAAGACTACAATGAGCAGTTCTTC.

The chain joins TRBV7-8 to TRBJ2-2; the match to TRBD1 covers 11 bases. In germline, CDR1 is SGHVS, CDR2 FQNEAQ. This CDR3 spans 16 amino acids. V shed 5 bases and J 3 bases; nucleotides not matched to a gene: 5. The CDR3 loop is CASSPLGQGDTGELFF. For the CDR3, the DNA is TGTGCCAGCAGCCCCCTGGGACAGGGGGACACCGGGGAGCTGTTTTTT. Full variable domain (rest looked up from reference TRBV7-8 and TRBJ2-2): GAGVSQSPRYKVAKRGQDVALRCDPISGHVSLFWYQQALGQGPEFLTYFQNEAQLDKSGLPSDRFFAERPEGSVSTLKIQRTQQEDSAVYLCASSPLGQGDTGELFFGEGSRLTVL.